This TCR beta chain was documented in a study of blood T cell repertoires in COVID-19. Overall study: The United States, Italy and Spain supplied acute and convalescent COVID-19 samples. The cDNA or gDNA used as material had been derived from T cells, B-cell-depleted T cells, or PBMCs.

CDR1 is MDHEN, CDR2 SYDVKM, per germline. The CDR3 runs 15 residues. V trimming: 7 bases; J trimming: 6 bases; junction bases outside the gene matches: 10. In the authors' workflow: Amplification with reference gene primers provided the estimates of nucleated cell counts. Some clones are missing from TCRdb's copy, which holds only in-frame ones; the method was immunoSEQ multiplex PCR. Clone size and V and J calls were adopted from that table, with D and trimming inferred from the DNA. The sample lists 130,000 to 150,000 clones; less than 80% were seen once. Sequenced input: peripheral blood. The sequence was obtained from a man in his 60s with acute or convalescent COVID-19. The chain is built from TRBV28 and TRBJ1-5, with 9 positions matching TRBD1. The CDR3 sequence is CASTEGTGQIQPQHF. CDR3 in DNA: TGTGCCAGCACCGAAGGGACAGGGCAAATTCAGCCCCAGCATTTT. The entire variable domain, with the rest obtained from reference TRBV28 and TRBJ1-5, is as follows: DVKVTQSSRYLVKRTGEKVFLECVQDMDHENMFWYRQDPGLGLRLIYFSYDVKMKEKGDIPEGYSVSREKKERFSLILESASTNQTSMYLCASTEGTGQIQPQHFGDGTRLSIL.